The 12 T cell receptor beta chains given below trace back to one sample, sequenced in a study of T cell changes during pregnancy in multiple sclerosis. Assay: immunoSEQ multiplex PCR; the TCRdb copy retains only in-frame clones and omits some. The sample lists approximately 70,000 clones, around 92% occurring once. Specimen: peripheral blood, collected in the first trimester of pregnancy. The origin of the receptors is a female donor in good health, enrolled as a control in a pregnancy study.

The chain is built from TRBV9 and TRBJ2-1, with a possible D match to TRBD2 (7 bases). V gave up 3 bases and J gave up 10 bases, with 23 bases separating them. CDR1 and CDR2 from the germline V gene are SGDLS and YYNGEE. The CDR3 runs 16 residues. The CDR3 loop is CASSGGREIPYGEQFF. CDR3 in DNA: TGTGCCAGCAGCGGGGGGCGGGAGATTCCCTATGGAGAGCAGTTCTTC.

This chain uses TRBV2 with TRBJ2-7, with D possibly being TRBD2 (5 bases). This CDR3 region has 11 residues. Trimming removed 8 bases from V and 4 bases from J, with 9 bases in between. CDR1 SNHLY and CDR2 FYNNEI come from the germline V gene. The CDR3 here is CASGSAYEQYF. DNA of the CDR3: TGTGCCAGCGGGAGCGCTTACGAGCAGTACTTC.

The chain is built from TRBV18 and TRBJ1-3, with 8 positions matching TRBD1. The length of the CDR3 is 17 residues. The V gene's germline CDR1 is KGHSH and CDR2 LQKENI. The J segment lost 4 bases and the V segment lost 4 bases, leaving 12 bases of the junction unmatched. The CDR3 DNA reads TGTGCCAGCTCACAGAGGAGGGACAGGCCATCCGGAAACACCATATATTTT. This codes for CASSQRRDRPSGNTIYF.

V gene TRBV7-9 combines with J gene TRBJ2-1, with TRBD2 matching over 7 bases. V was pared by 5 bases and J by 8 bases, with 12 bases of the junction left unmatched. Germline values: CDR1 SEHNR, CDR2 FQNEAQ (reference sequence). The CDR3 extends over 15 amino acids. CDR3 protein: CASSRLAAVPHEQFF. DNA of the CDR3: TGTGCCAGCAGCCGCCTAGCGGCTGTGCCCCATGAGCAGTTCTTC.

This clone has only a few counts. The chain combines TRBV19 with TRBJ1-5; a weak D match, TRBD1 (6 bases). V lost 7 bases, J lost 4 bases, and 17 bases lay in between. Germline values: CDR1 LNHDA, CDR2 SQIVND (reference sequence). The CDR3 sequence is 15 residues long. DNA of the CDR3: TGTGCCAGTACCCGGGAACAGGGAACAAATCAGCCCCAGCATTTT. Translated: CASTREQGTNQPQHF.

The CDR3 region has the DNA TGTGCCAGCAGGGGACGACAGGGGCCGAACACTGAAGCTTTCTTT. Protein sequence: CASRGRQGPNTEAFF. The rearrangement joins TRBV28 to TRBJ1-1, with 8 bases identical to TRBD1. Germline CDR1 reads MDHEN; CDR2 reads SYDVKM. Losses at the gene ends were 6 bases for V and 1 base for J; bases not matched to a gene: 7. The CDR3 spans 15 residues. Combining the CDR3 with reference TRBV28 and TRBJ1-1 gives the whole variable domain DVKVTQSSRYLVKRTGEKVFLECVQDMDHENMFWYRQDPGLGLRLIYFSYDVKMKEKGDIPEGYSVSREKKERFSLILESASTNQTSMYLCASRGRQGPNTEAFFGQGTRLTVV.

In its sample, this clone was seen a few times. The rearrangement uses TRBV6-1 and TRBJ2-7; TRBD2 matches 10 bases. The CDR3 totals 15 residues. Germline values: CDR1 MNHNS, CDR2 SASEGT. J was trimmed by 0 bases and V by 6 bases; bases with no gene match: 5. The CDR3 bases are TGTGCCAGCAGCCTAGCGGGAGCGAGCTCCTACGAGCAGTACTTC. It translates to CASSLAGASSYEQYF.

J is TRBJ1-4 and V is TRBV7-6; 7 nucleotides align to TRBD1. Trimming cost V 5 bases and J 5 bases; bases outside gene matches: 11. The CDR3 extends over 16 amino acids. Germline V gene lookup returns CDR1 SGHVS and CDR2 FNYEAQ. This chain's CDR3 is CASSPRRTGGNEKLFF. CDR3 nucleotide sequence: TGTGCCAGCAGCCCCCGCCGGACAGGAGGGAATGAAAAACTGTTTTTT.

The genes are TRBV5-6 and TRBJ1-2; possibly TRBD1 for D (5 bases). This CDR3 has 13 residues. V lost 4 bases, J lost 9 bases, and 16 bases lay in between. Germline CDR1 reads SGHDT; CDR2 reads YYEEEE. CDR3 sequence (DNA): TGTGCCAGCAGCCTGGACACGATTTTGAGCTACACCTTC. This gives the protein CASSLDTILSYTF. The full variable domain, with the rest looked up from reference TRBV5-6 and TRBJ1-2, is DAGVTQSPTHLIKTRGQQVTLRCSPKSGHDTVSWYQQALGQGPQFIFQYYEEEERQRGNFPDRFSGHQFPNYSSELNVNALLLGDSALYLCASSLDTILSYTFGSGTRLTVV.

This sequence joins TRBV6-1 and TRBJ1-5; D is ambiguous. The CDR3 is 16 amino acids. Germline CDR1 is MNHNS and CDR2 is SASEGT. Trimming took 3 bases from V and 3 from J, leaving 15 bases between them. The CDR3 loop is CASSDGSGGFNQPQHF. In nucleotides, the CDR3 is TGTGCCAGCAGTGATGGGTCCGGCGGGTTCAATCAGCCCCAGCATTTT.

This chain connects TRBV19 to TRBJ1-2, with TRBD1 identical over 7 bases. V trimming: 9 bases; J trimming: 5 bases; junction bases outside the gene matches: 12. The CDR3 length is 14 residues. Germline V lookup: CDR1 LNHDA, CDR2 SQIVND (reference sequence). The CDR3 bases are TGTGCCAGCCAATCGGACAGGAGTCCTTATGGCTACACCTTC. Translation gives CASQSDRSPYGYTF.

The chain employs TRBV11-2 and TRBJ1-1; TRBD1 matches at 11 bases. The CDR3 length is 17 residues. After removal of 6 bases from V and 1 base from J, the junction contained 10 bases not matched to a gene. Per the germline V gene, CDR1 is SGHAT and CDR2 is FQNNGV. For the CDR3, the DNA is TGTGCCAGCAGTGCGGACAGGGGGCCGATGACGAACACTGAAGCTTTCTTT. It encodes CASSADRGPMTNTEAFF. Combining the CDR3 with reference TRBV11-2 and TRBJ1-1 gives the whole variable domain EAGVAQSPRYKIIEKRQSVAFWCNPISGHATLYWYQQILGQGPKLLIQFQNNGVVDDSQLPKDRFSAERLKGVDSTLKIQPAKLEDSAVYLCASSADRGPMTNTEAFFGQGTRLTVV.